This T cell receptor beta chain was recorded in a study of T cells in Graves' hyperthyroidism and ophthalmopathy. Study-wide findings and caveats: Ophthalmopathy stood apart from stable hyperthyroidism in a 13 V-J model.

What was amplified from RNA transcripts were TCR beta CDR3 regions. In the first-round RT-PCR of the TCR CDR3, the HTBI primer set was used. TCRdb reprocessed the multiplex PCR reads with MiXCR, giving one entry per CDR3 protein. The sample gives some 560,000 distinct CDR3 sequences, 15% to 19% of which show up once; roughly 6.6% is in the top ten. This clonotype was observed a handful of times. No antigen is known for it. V gave up 2 bases and J gave up 7 bases; unmatched junction bases: 3. CDR3 length equals 15 residues. Per germline, CDR1 MGHRA and CDR2 YSYEKL. The TCR sequence derives from a woman aged 25-40 years with Graves' hyperthyroidism. The specimen was blood. This chain connects TRBV4-1 to TRBJ2-3; TRBD2 agrees at 13 bases. CDR3 coding DNA: TGCGCCAGCAGCCAAAGGACTAGCGGGAGTCATACGCAGTATTTT. Its protein product is CASSQRTSGSHTQYF.